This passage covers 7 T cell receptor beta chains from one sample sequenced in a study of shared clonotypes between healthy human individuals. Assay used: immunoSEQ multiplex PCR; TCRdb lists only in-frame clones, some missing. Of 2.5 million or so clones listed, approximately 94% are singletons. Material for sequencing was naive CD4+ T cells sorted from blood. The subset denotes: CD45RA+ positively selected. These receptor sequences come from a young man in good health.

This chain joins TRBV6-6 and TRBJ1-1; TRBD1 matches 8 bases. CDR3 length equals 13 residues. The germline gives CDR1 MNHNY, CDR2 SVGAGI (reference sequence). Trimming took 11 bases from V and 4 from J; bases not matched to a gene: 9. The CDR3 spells CAGKGQGGTEAFF. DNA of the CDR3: TGTGCCGGAAAAGGACAGGGAGGCACTGAAGCTTTCTTT.

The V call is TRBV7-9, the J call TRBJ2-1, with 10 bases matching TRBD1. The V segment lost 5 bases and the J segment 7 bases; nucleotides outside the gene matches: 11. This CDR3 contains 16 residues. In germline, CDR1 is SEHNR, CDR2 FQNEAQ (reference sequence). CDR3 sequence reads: CASSARNRDRGNEQFF. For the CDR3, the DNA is TGTGCCAGCAGCGCACGTAACAGGGACAGGGGAAATGAGCAGTTCTTC.

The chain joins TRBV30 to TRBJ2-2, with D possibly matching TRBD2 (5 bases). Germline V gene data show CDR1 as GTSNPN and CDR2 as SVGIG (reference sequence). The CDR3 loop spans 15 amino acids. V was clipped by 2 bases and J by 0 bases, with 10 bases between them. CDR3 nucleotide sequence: TGTGCCTGGAGTAATGGGAGTCCGAACACCGGGGAGCTGTTTTTT. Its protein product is CAWSNGSPNTGELFF.

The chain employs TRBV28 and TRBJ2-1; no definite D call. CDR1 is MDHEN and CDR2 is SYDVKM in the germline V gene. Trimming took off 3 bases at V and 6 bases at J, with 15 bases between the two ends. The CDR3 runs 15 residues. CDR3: CASSFSTALGNEQFF. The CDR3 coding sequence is TGTGCCAGCAGTTTTAGCACAGCTCTAGGCAATGAGCAGTTCTTC.

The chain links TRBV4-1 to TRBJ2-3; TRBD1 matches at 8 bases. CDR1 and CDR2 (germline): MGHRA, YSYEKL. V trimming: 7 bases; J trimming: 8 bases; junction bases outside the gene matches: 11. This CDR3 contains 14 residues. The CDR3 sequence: CASTPKLQGATQYF. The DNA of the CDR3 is TGCGCCAGCACCCCGAAACTTCAGGGGGCTACGCAGTATTTT.

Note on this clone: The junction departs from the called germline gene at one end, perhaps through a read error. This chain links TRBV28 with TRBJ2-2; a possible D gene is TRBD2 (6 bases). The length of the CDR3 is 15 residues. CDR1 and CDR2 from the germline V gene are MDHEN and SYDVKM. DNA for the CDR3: TGTGCCAGCAGTTTGCCAGGAGGGAACGCCGGGGAGCTGTTTTTT. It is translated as CASSLPGGNAGELFF.

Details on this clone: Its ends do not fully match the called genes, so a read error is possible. CDR3 sequence: CASNERGDTQYF. CDR3 DNA: TGTGCCAGCAATGAAAGAGGGGATACGCAGTATTTT. The gene calls are TRBV6-1 and TRBJ2-3, with D perhaps matching TRBD2 (5 bases). Germline CDR1 and CDR2: MNHNS and SASEGT. This CDR3 is built from 12 residues.